This T cell receptor beta chain originates from a study of somatic mutations in cytotoxic T cells in rheumatoid arthritis. On the study more broadly: Including V beta1+ cells that were sequenced for TCRB, some T-cell populations stained with V beta antibodies were flow-sorted at nearly 100% purity. General study points: Nobody had found out which antigens the expanded CD8+ clones targeted.

With 3 bases clipped from V and 6 bases from J, the junction kept 6 bases outside the gene matches. The CDR3 extends over 16 amino acids. Germline V gene lookup returns CDR1 SGHVS and CDR2 FQNEAQ. This clone was observed a few times. Its antigen is unidentified. Clones were sequenced by immunoSEQ multiplex PCR, and TCRdb holds only the in-frame ones, with some missing. The data contain about 20,000 clones, less than 90% of them seen just once; the ten biggest clones take up roughly 15%. Magnetic beads with positive selection isolated CD4+ and CD8+ fractions, whose purity was verified by flow cytometry.

The TCR sequence derives from a man aged 40-55 years in good health. Sequencing used CD8+ T cells sorted from blood. The chain joins TRBV7-8 to TRBJ2-7; TRBD2 agrees at 15 bases. This chain's CDR3 is CASSLAGTSGRSEQYF. CDR3 nucleotide sequence: TGTGCCAGCAGCTTGGCCGGGACTAGCGGGAGGAGCGAGCAGTACTTC. Complete variable domain (other parts from reference TRBV7-8 and TRBJ2-7): GAGVSQSPRYKVAKRGQDVALRCDPISGHVSLFWYQQALGQGPEFLTYFQNEAQLDKSGLPSDRFFAERPEGSVSTLKIQRTQQEDSAVYLCASSLAGTSGRSEQYFGPGTRLTVT.